This is a list of T cell receptor beta chains from one sample in a study of blood T cell repertoires in COVID-19. Sequencing used immunoSEQ multiplex PCR; TCRdb keeps in-frame clones, though not all of them. The sample holds 200,000 to 250,000 clones, over 75% seen once. The sequencing sample was made of PBMCs or T cells enriched from blood (not recorded which). Source of these receptors: a man younger than 45 in a cohort exposed to, infected with or recovered from COVID-19 (not recorded which). Each CDR3 is given with its conserved first and last residue. A D gene is named only where the DNA matches it firmly. The listing skips clone size in some rows; elsewhere it reads once, few, many or a size class.

>TRBJ2-7|.|TRBV2|.
CASTEGGAGIYEQYF
TGTGCCAGCACGGAGGGGGGGGCAGGCATATACGAGCAGTACTTC
>TRBJ2-1|TRBD2|TRBV5-8|.
CASSLLGTSVANEQFF
TGTGCCAGCAGCTTGCTCGGGACTAGCGTCGCGAATGAGCAGTTCTTC
>TRBJ1-2|.|TRBV24-1|once
CATRGGGDYGYTF
TGTGCCACCAGGGGAGGTGGGGACTATGGCTACACCTTC
>TRBJ2-2|.|TRBV9|.
CASSVEQDGELFF
TGTGCCAGCAGCGTAGAACAGGACGGGGAGCTGTTTTTT
>TRBJ2-1|.|TRBV5-6|few
CASSLVPGRYNEQFF
TGTGCCAGCAGCTTGGTCCCAGGGCGGTACAATGAGCAGTTCTTC
>TRBJ1-1|TRBD1|TRBV5-8|.
CASSLGDRTNTEAFF
TGTGCCAGCAGCTTGGGGGACAGGACTAACACTGAAGCTTTCTTT
>TRBJ2-3|TRBD2|TRBV24-1|.
CATKSSGTSTDTQYF
TGTGCCACCAAGAGTAGCGGGACTAGCACAGATACGCAGTATTTT
>TRBJ1-4|TRBD1|TRBV24-1|.
CATSDSGTGNEKLFF
TGTGCCACCAGTGACTCCGGGACAGGGAATGAAAAACTGTTTTTT
>TRBJ2-7|.|TRBV7-8|.
CASSLNSPSVGPSYEQYF
TGTGCCAGCAGCTTAAACTCCCCTAGCGTTGGCCCCTCCTACGAGCAGTACTTC
>TRBJ2-2|TRBD2|TRBV11-2|once
CASNPGLAVNTGELFF
TGTGCCAGCAATCCGGGACTAGCGGTTAACACCGGGGAGCTGTTTTTT
>TRBJ2-5|.|TRBV9|.
CASSQLGQETQYF
TGTGCCAGCAGCCAGCTCGGGCAAGAGACCCAGTACTTC
>TRBJ1-6|.|TRBV2|few
CASSELTGGNSPLHF
TGTGCCAGCAGTGAATTGACGGGTGGTAATTCACCCCTCCACTTT
>TRBJ2-3|TRBD2|TRBV6-2/TRBV6-3|.
CASSRPWTSGRAWSADTQYF
TGTGCCAGCAGTCGCCCTTGGACTAGCGGGAGGGCATGGTCCGCGGATACGCAGTATTTT
>TRBJ1-3|.|TRBV28|once
CASSDQGLSGNTIYF
TGTGCCAGCAGCGATCAGGGATTGTCTGGAAACACCATATATTTT
>TRBJ2-3|TRBD2|TRBV9|.
CASSVEASGTDTQYF
TGTGCCAGCAGCGTAGAGGCTAGCGGGACAGATACGCAGTATTTT
>TRBJ1-6|TRBD1|TRBV10-3|few
CAISRLDSQGHNSPLHF
TGTGCCATCAGTAGGTTGGACTCACAGGGGCATAATTCACCCCTCCACTTT
>TRBJ2-3|.|TRBV29-1|.
CSVTGSSSTDTQYF
TGCAGCGTTACGGGGTCCTCTAGCACAGATACGCAGTATTTT
>TRBJ1-2|.|TRBV10-3|.
CAITGLGYRDKAPTSYGYTF
TGTGCCATCACGGGATTAGGGTACCGGGACAAGGCCCCTACCTCCTATGGCTACACCTTC
>TRBJ2-4|TRBD2|TRBV7-9|.
CASSPRPTSGRADKNIQYF
TGTGCCAGCAGCCCTAGACCGACTAGCGGGAGGGCCGACAAAAACATTCAGTACTTC
>TRBJ1-2|.|TRBV5-5|.
CASSFQKRMGYTF
TGTGCCAGCAGCTTTCAGAAACGCATGGGCTACACCTTC
>TRBJ2-3|TRBD1|TRBV5-6|.
CASSLAGTGVDTQYF
TGTGCCAGCAGCTTGGCCGGGACAGGGGTTGATACGCAGTATTTT
>TRBJ1-2|.|TRBV7-9|.
CASSQIDSVYGYTF
TGTGCCAGCAGCCAAATTGACAGCGTTTATGGCTACACCTTC